This T cell receptor beta chain was documented in a study of multiple sclerosis patients with progressive multifocal leukoencephalopathy. Study-level findings and limits: In most PML patients, TRB repertoires appeared less diverse by entropy.

Sequenced by immunoSEQ multiplex PCR; TCRdb stores in-frame clones only, minus some. The sample carries roughly 32,000 clones, approximately 88% recorded once. As concerns this clone: What it recognizes is unknown.

Time point defined: time of PML onset. CDR1 and CDR2 (germline): SGHNT, YYREEE (reference sequence). Trimming removed 4 bases from V and 9 bases from J; junction bases left unmatched: 8. The CDR3 sequence is 14 residues long. This TCR was recovered from a woman between 35 and 50 years old with progressive multifocal leukoencephalopathy. The sample consisted of PBMCs, taken from a patient treated with natalizumab. This rearrangement joins TRBV5-4 to TRBJ1-5; 9 positions agree with TRBD1. Written as DNA, the CDR3 is TGTGCCAGCAGCCCAGGGACAGGGAAAGGGCCCCAGCATTTT. Translation: CASSPGTGKGPQHF.